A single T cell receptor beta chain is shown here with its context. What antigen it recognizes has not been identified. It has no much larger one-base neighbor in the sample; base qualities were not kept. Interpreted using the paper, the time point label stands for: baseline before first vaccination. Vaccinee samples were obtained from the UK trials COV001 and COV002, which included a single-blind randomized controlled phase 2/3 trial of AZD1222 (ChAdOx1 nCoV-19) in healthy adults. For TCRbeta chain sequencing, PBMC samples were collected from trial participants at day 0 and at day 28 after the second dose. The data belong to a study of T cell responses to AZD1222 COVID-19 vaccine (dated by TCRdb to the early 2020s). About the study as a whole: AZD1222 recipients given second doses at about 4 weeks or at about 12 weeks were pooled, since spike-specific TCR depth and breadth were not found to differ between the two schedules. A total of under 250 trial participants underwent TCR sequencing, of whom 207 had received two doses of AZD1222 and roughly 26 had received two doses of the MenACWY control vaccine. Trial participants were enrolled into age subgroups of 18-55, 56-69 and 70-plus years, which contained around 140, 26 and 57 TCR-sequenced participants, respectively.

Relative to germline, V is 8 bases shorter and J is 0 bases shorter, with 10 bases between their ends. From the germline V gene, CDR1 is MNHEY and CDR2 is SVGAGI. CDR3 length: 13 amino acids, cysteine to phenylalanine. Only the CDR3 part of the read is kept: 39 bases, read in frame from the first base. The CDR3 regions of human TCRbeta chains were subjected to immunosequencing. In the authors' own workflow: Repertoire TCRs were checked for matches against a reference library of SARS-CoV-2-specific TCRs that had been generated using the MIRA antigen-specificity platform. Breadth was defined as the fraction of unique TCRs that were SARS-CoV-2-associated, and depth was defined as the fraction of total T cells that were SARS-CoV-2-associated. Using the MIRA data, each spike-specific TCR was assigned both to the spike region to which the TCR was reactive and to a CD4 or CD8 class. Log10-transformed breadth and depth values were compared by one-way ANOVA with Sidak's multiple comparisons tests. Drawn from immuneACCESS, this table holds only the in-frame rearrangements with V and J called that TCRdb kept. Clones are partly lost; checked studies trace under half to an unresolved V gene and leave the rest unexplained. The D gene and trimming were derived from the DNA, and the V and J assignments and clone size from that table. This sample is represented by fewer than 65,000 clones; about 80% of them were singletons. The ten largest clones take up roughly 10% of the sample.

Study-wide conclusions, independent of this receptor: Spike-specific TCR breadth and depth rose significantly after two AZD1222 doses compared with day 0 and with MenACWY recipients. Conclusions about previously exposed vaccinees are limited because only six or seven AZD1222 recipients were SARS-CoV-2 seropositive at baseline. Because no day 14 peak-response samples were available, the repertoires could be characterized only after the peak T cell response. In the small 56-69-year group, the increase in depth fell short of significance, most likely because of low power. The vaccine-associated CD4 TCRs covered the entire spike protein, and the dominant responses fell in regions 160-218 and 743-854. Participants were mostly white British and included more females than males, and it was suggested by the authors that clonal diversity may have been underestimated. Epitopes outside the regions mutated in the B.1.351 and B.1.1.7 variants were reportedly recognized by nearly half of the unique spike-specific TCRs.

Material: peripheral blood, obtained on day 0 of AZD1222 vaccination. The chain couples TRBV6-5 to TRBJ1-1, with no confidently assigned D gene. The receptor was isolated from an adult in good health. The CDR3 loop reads CASGTSLNTEAFF. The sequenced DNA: TGTGCCAGCGGCACTTCTCTGAACACTGAAGCTTTCTTT.